This T cell receptor beta chain was sequenced during a study of low-dose radiotherapy and immunotherapy resistance in tumors. Both TCRalpha and TCRbeta chains were reverse transcribed with V-gene-specific primers. TCR amplification involved about 20 PCR cycles with a constant-region primer and V-primer adapter. TCRdb used MiXCR to reprocess the reads, holding one entry per CDR3 protein. The repertoire includes approximately 45,000 distinct CDR3 sequences, approximately 26% of them detected once, and 9.5% to 13% sits in the top ten. Germline CDR1 and CDR2: GTSNPN and SVGIG (reference sequence). The V and J ends lost 5 bases and 13 bases respectively, with 15 bases between them. This CDR3 is 11 amino acids long. As for time point: after trial treatment. Treatment reported: LDRT plus nivolumab, ipilimumab, low-dose cyclophosphamide and aspirin (RACIN trial). This clonotype was detected many times.

The TCR originated in a male donor with prostate cancer. Source: PBMCs, taken after low-dose radiotherapy plus immunotherapy. The chain is built from TRBV30 and TRBJ2-1; no clear D gene. The CDR3 loop is CAWRSRRAQFF. In DNA form, the CDR3 reads TGTGCCTGGCGGTCCCGACGCGCCCAGTTCTTC.